This T cell receptor (beta chain) derives from a study of T cell clonality in common variable immunodeficiency. Regarding the study as a whole: Compared with healthy controls, CVID subjects showed increased TCRbeta clonality, mostly in about a third. What drives increased CVID clonality needs T cell subpopulation sequencing. Reportedly, TCR beta sequences from common variable immunodeficiency showed fewer deletions and N-nucleotide insertions.

V dropped 2 bases and J dropped 8; count of bases not matched to a gene: 11. The CDR3 has 16 amino acids. Per germline, CDR1 LNHDA and CDR2 SQIVND (reference sequence). Worth noting for this clone: Its matching antigen is unknown. Coverage ceases 3 residues before the CDR3 finishes, and the germline J gene fills in the end.

CVID subjects were 15 female and approximately 30 male, aged about 9 to 65. Produced via immunoSEQ multiplex PCR; TCRdb's table is partial and in-frame only. In total the sample includes under 20,000 clones, none of them seen once. Material: peripheral blood mononuclear cells. The TCR comes from a human donor with common variable immunodeficiency. The chain recombines TRBV19 with TRBJ2-1, with 8 nucleotides matching TRBD1. The chain's CDR3 is CASSILPGGASHEQFF. The sequenced CDR3 bases are TGTGCCAGTAGTATATTACCAGGGGGCGCGTCTCATGAG.